What follows is one TCR beta chain and its context. This sample is part of a study of T cells in Graves' hyperthyroidism and ophthalmopathy. Study as a whole: Peripheral blood was secured at the point of initial diagnosis, before any treatment.

From RNA transcripts, TCR beta CDR3 regions were amplified. A set of HTBI primers served as the primers for a first-round RT-PCR of the TCR CDR3. TCRdb itself ran the multiplex PCR reads through MiXCR, one entry per CDR3 protein. The repertoire holds hundreds of thousands of distinct CDR3 sequences, with roughly 37% as singletons. This CDR3 contains 17 residues. Germline values: CDR1 LGHNA, CDR2 YSLEER. Trimming cost V 1 base and J 7 bases; bases outside gene matches: 11. The TCR comes from a man aged 18-30 years with Graves' hyperthyroidism. V usage is TRBV4-3 and J usage is TRBJ2-7; TRBD2 matches 12 bases. Specimen: blood. Here the CDR3 reads CASSQGGLAGWLTEQYF. The CDR3 coding sequence is TGCGCCAGCAGCCAAGGAGGACTAGCGGGATGGTTGACGGAGCAGTACTTC.